This passage covers 9 T cell receptor beta chains from one sample sequenced in a study of T cells expressing NK-cell markers. TCRdb re-called the 5' RACE reads and catalogs CDR3 proteins one per entry, DNA excluded. This repertoire includes around 280,000 distinct CDR3 sequences. Sample: blood T cells: a sorted CD56 or NKG2C T cell subset, CD4+ or CD8+ T cells, or bulk PBMC T cells (not recorded which). These receptors originate from a man between 18 and 35 years old in good health.

The V and J genes are TRBV29-1 and TRBJ2-2; the D call of TRBD1 rests on TCRdb alone, since no DNA is present to check it. Germline V gene sequence: CDR1 SQVTM, CDR2 ANQGSEA. This CDR3 is 13 amino acids long. The CDR3 is CSVEIRGSGELFF.

The chain couples TRBV10-3 to TRBJ2-5; TCRdb gives TRBD1 as the D gene, but with no DNA this cannot be confirmed. The length of the CDR3 is 12 residues. Germline assignment: CDR1 ENHRY and CDR2 SYGVKD. The CDR3 region is CATSGSGETQYF.

The chain employs TRBV20-1 and TRBJ2-3; checking the TCRdb D call of TRBD2 is not possible without DNA. Germline V gene data show CDR1 as DFQATT and CDR2 as SNEGSKA (reference sequence). CDR3 length equals 13 residues. The CDR3 loop is CSARLAGRGTQYF.

This rearrangement joins TRBV5-1 to TRBJ2-6. The CDR3 is 13 residues long. In germline, CDR1 is SGHRS, CDR2 YFSETQ. The CDR3 region is CASSFELANVLTF. Full variable domain (remainder filled in from reference TRBV5-1 and TRBJ2-6): KAGVTQTPRYLIKTRGQQVTLSCSPISGHRSVSWYQQTPGQGLQFLFEYFSETQRNKGNFPGRFSGRQFSNSRSEMNVSTLELGDSALYLCASSFELANVLTFGAGSRLTVL.

The V and J genes are TRBV27 and TRBJ1-1; TCRdb names TRBD1, which stays unverified in the absence of DNA. Germline V gives CDR1 MNHEY, CDR2 SMNVEV (reference sequence). This CDR3 is 14 amino acids long. Here the CDR3 reads CASSFQGPNTEAFF.

The V gene is TRBV12-5, the J gene TRBJ2-2; lacking DNA, the TRBD1 call made by TCRdb goes unchecked. Germline CDR1 and CDR2: LGHNT and FRNRAP. This CDR3 has 18 residues. CDR3 sequence: CASGFEARDRANTGELFF.

The rearrangement links TRBV5-5 to TRBJ2-5. This CDR3 has 14 amino acids. Germline V gene data show CDR1 as SGHKS and CDR2 as YYEKEE (reference sequence). CDR3 in amino acids: CASSLGTLVETQYF.

The chain joins TRBV7-9 to TRBJ2-3; TCRdb's D call of TRBD1 is untestable without DNA. Germline V gene lookup returns CDR1 SEHNR and CDR2 FQNEAQ (reference sequence). CDR3 length: 15 residues. The CDR3 region is CASSPGTDSTDTQYF.

The chain is built from TRBV7-6 and TRBJ2-1; the TCRdb D gene call, TRBD2, has no DNA to confirm it. Germline CDR1 and CDR2: SGHVS and FNYEAQ. This CDR3 comprises 14 residues. This CDR3 reads CASSLETGLGEQFF.